This T cell receptor (beta chain) was observed in a study of blood T cell repertoires in COVID-19. Study context: Collection of acute and convalescent COVID-19 samples took place in the United States, Italy and Spain.

As processed by the authors: Quantification of nucleated cells was approximated via reference gene primer amplification. Using immunoSEQ multiplex PCR, the repertoire was profiled, and TCRdb retains in-frame clones only, with some absent. V and J calls and clone size are given by that table; D and trimming were obtained from the DNA. The table has 470,000 or so clones, 70% to 90% seen once. The CDR3 loop spans 15 amino acids. V was clipped by 3 bases and J by 2 bases, with 11 bases between them. Germline V gene lookup returns CDR1 SGHRS and CDR2 YFSETQ. The sequenced sample consisted of peripheral blood. This sequence joins TRBV5-1 and TRBJ2-2, with D tentatively TRBD2 (6 bases). The sequence was obtained from a human donor in a cohort sampled during active COVID-19. The DNA of the CDR3 is TGCGCCAGCAGCTGGGGCGGGGAAAACACCGGGGAGCTGTTTTTT. It codes for CASSWGGENTGELFF.